The sequence of this T cell receptor beta chain was determined in a study of Ad26.COV2.S vaccination and SARS-CoV-2 variants. Study context: Intramuscular Ad26.COV2.S at 5x10^10 or 1x10^11 viral particles. Study-level findings and limits: Vaccinees reportedly had broad spike-specific CD8+ and CD4+ T cell responses.

Clones were read by immunoSEQ multiplex PCR, and TCRdb kept only the in-frame ones, dropping some. The sample holds about half a million clones; about nine tenths are singletons and the top ten take roughly 1.7%. Treatment described: about 20 received Ad26.COV2.S at low or high dose, single or two shots; about five received placebo; per-sample allocation not given. Material that was analyzed had been drawn on day 63 after the first vaccine or placebo injection. About this clone itself: As yet, its antigen is unknown. A junction end diverges from the germline sequence, so it may reflect a read error.

The sample in question was peripheral blood, obtained in a trial of Ad26.COV2.S vaccine versus placebo. This TCR was sampled from a person between 18 and 65 years old who received the Ad26.COV2.S COVID-19 vaccine or a placebo.

CDR3 in DNA: TGTGCTAGCAGCCACAAGTCCGGACGCTCGCGTAGGGATGAGCAGTTCTTC. Its translation is CASSHKSGRSRRDEQFF. The chain couples TRBV7-7 to TRBJ2-1, with D uncertain. Germline V gives CDR1 SSHAT, CDR2 FNYEAQ (reference sequence). This CDR3 region has 17 residues.